The rows below give T cell receptor beta chains drawn from one sample of a study of human T cells and chemical hapten exposure. MiXCR, applied by TCRdb to the RACE reads, yields one record per CDR3 protein. The data show more than 100,000 distinct CDR3 sequences, with 13% seen just once and 2.5% to 3.5% held by the top ten. Specimen: whole blood, collected in connection with sensitization to the hapten diphenylcyclopropenone (DPC). The receptor set was obtained from a woman aged 18-29 years with alopecia areata. Some clones in this sample may be carry-over from other donors' samples. Each CDR3 is given with its conserved first and last residue. D genes are given only for firm matches. Some rows have no size entry. The others give once, few or many, or a class for an expanded clone.

V gene	J gene	clone size	CDR3 length	D gene	CDR3 protein	CDR3 DNA
TRBV7-2	TRBJ1-4	few	15	TRBD1	CASSLNAGQNEKLFF	TGTGCCAGCAGCTTAAATGCGGGACAGAATGAAAAACTGTTTTTT
TRBV24-1	TRBJ2-5	many	15	TRBD2	CATSDATSGEETQYF	TGTGCCACCAGTGATGCGACTAGCGGGGAAGAGACCCAGTACTTC
TRBV7-6	TRBJ1-1	many	14	NA	CASSLDLGGTEAFF	TGTGCCAGCAGCTTAGATCTGGGGGGGACTGAAGCTTTCTTT
TRBV5-5	TRBJ2-1	few	17	NA	CASSIRSDLTIHNEQFF	TGTGCCAGCAGCATCCGATCGGACCTGACAATCCACAATGAGCAGTTCTTC
TRBV29-1	TRBJ2-5	many	13	TRBD1	CSVRGTGLETQYF	TGCAGCGTGCGGGGGACAGGGCTTGAGACCCAGTACTTC
TRBV11-2	TRBJ1-1	NA	14	TRBD1	CASSYWEGASEAFF	TGTGCCAGCAGCTATTGGGAGGGGGCTTCTGAAGCTTTCTTT
TRBV5-1	TRBJ1-2	NA	14	TRBD1	CASRRDRGGHGYTF	TGCGCCAGCAGACGGGACAGGGGAGGTCATGGCTACACCTTC
TRBV10-1	TRBJ2-3	NA	14	TRBD1	CASSEGGEEDTQYF	TGCGCCAGCAGTGAAGGGGGCGAGGAAGATACGCAGTATTTT
TRBV24-1	TRBJ2-3	NA	12	NA	CATGTSTDTQYF	TGTGCCACCGGGACTAGCACAGATACGCAGTATTTT
TRBV3-1	TRBJ1-1	few	15	NA	CASSQDYRLNTEAFF	TGTGCCAGCAGCCAAGATTACAGACTGAACACTGAAGCTTTCTTT
TRBV20-1	TRBJ1-1	NA	14	TRBD1	CSATLTGLNTEAFF	TGCAGTGCTACCTTGACAGGGTTGAACACTGAAGCTTTCTTT
TRBV12-3/TRBV12-4	TRBJ2-5	NA	14	NA	CASSLVTEQETQYF	TGTGCCAGCAGTTTGGTTACCGAACAAGAGACCCAGTACTTC
TRBV27	TRBJ2-7	NA	15	NA	CASSPLRGSSYEQYF	TGTGCCAGCAGTCCCCTTAGGGGCAGCTCCTACGAGCAGTACTTC
TRBV18	TRBJ1-1	many	15	NA	CASSPPSRGHTEAFF	TGTGCCAGCTCACCACCTTCGCGGGGGCACACTGAAGCTTTCTTT
TRBV5-6	TRBJ2-3	NA	14	TRBD2	CASRFGGGTDTQYF	TGTGCCAGCAGGTTCGGGGGGGGCACAGATACGCAGTATTTT
TRBV5-1	TRBJ2-5	NA	15	NA	CASSDPSPVQETQYF	TGCGCCAGCAGCGACCCCTCTCCGGTACAAGAGACCCAGTACTTC
TRBV3-1	TRBJ1-1	few	14	NA	CASSSLGRQPPAFF	TGTGCCAGCAGCTCGTTAGGTAGACAACCTCCAGCTTTCTTT
TRBV20-1	TRBJ2-7	NA	14	TRBD1	CSATLDRGEDEQYF	TGCAGTGCTACCCTTGACAGGGGGGAAGACGAGCAGTACTTC
TRBV30	TRBJ2-2	NA	15	NA	CAWSVVGFGGGELFF	TGTGCCTGGAGTGTTGTTGGGTTCGGCGGCGGGGAGCTGTTTTTT
TRBV12-3/TRBV12-4	TRBJ2-1	many	14	TRBD2	CASSLGLAGDEQFF	TGTGCCAGCAGTCTGGGACTAGCGGGGGATGAGCAGTTCTTC
TRBV6-2/TRBV6-3	TRBJ1-6	few	15	NA	CASSRGSSYNSPLHF	TGTGCCAGCAGCCGGGGGAGCTCCTATAATTCACCCCTCCACTTT